Listed here are 28 T cell receptor beta chains from one sample, sequenced in a study of T cells after yellow fever vaccination. From the 5' RACE reads, TCRdb called clonotypes with MiXCR, one entry per CDR3 protein. The sample includes under 500,000 distinct CDR3 sequences, 15% to 20% of them seen just once. Sample: PBMCs, taken before the yellow fever booster vaccination. These receptors were obtained from a man aged 18 to 29 who received the YFV17D yellow fever vaccine.

This clonotype was recorded a few times. The chain uses TRBV7-2 and TRBJ2-2; D is tentatively TRBD1 or TRBD2 (6 bases each). Germline-derived CDR1 and CDR2 are SGHTA and FQGNSA. CDR3 length equals 14 residues. V was pared by 5 bases and J by 9 bases, with 16 bases between. CDR3 nucleotides: TGTGCCAGCAGCGCAATCGGGGGCGAGTGGGAGCTGTTTTTT. This encodes CASSAIGGEWELFF. The full variable domain, rest sourced from reference TRBV7-2 and TRBJ2-2, is GAGVSQSPSNKVTEKGKDVELRCDPISGHTALYWYRQSLGQGLEFLIYFQGNSAPDKSGLPSDRFSAERTGGSVSTLTIQRTQQEDSAVYLCASSAIGGEWELFFGEGSRLTVL.

In its sample, this clonotype was seen a few times. The chain combines TRBV7-2 with TRBJ2-1; 8 bases agree with TRBD2. Germline lookup yields CDR1 SGHTA and CDR2 FQGNSA. This CDR3 spans 16 amino acids. J gave up 5 bases and V 5 bases, and 11 bases lay outside the gene matches. The CDR3 sequence is CASSPHGRGDHNEQFF. For the CDR3, the DNA is TGTGCCAGCAGCCCTCACGGGCGGGGGGACCACAATGAGCAGTTCTTC. The variable domain in full, with the rest retrieved from reference TRBV7-2 and TRBJ2-1, is GAGVSQSPSNKVTEKGKDVELRCDPISGHTALYWYRQSLGQGLEFLIYFQGNSAPDKSGLPSDRFSAERTGGSVSTLTIQRTQQEDSAVYLCASSPHGRGDHNEQFFGPGTRLTVL.

This clonotype was counted only a few times. This chain joins TRBV7-2 and TRBJ1-2; TRBD1 agrees at 8 bases. Unmatched junction bases numbered 5, after V lost 4 bases and J lost 1 base. The CDR3 has 15 amino acids. Germline values: CDR1 SGHTA, CDR2 FQGNSA. The CDR3 sequence: CASSSSGGLNYGYTF. CDR3 DNA: TGTGCCAGCAGCTCGTCAGGGGGCCTTAACTATGGCTACACCTTC.

The rearrangement joins TRBV6-4 to TRBJ2-3; maybe TRBD1 (6 bases). V was trimmed by 3 bases and J by 3 bases, leaving 7 bases between them. Germline V lookup: CDR1 MRHNA, CDR2 SNTAGT. The CDR3 is 13 residues long. CDR3 amino acids: CASSDQGTDTQYF. CDR3 sequence (DNA): TGTGCCAGCAGTGATCAGGGGACAGATACGCAGTATTTT.

The rearrangement links TRBV20-1 to TRBJ2-4; D may be TRBD1 or TRBD2 (5 bases each). The CDR3 runs to 15 residues. The V end was cut by 6 bases, the J end by 0 bases, with 15 bases between. Germline lookup yields CDR1 DFQATT and CDR2 SNEGSKA (reference sequence). Written as DNA, the CDR3 is TGCAGTGCCCGACGGGGTGGGGCAGCCAAAAACATTCAGTACTTC. Amino acids: CSARRGGAAKNIQYF.

This clonotype was detected ten times or more. This chain joins TRBV5-5 and TRBJ2-3; D may be TRBD2 (5 bases). The CDR3 length is 15 residues. Between the trimmed V and J ends, which lost 0 bases and 7 bases, there was a span of 15 bases. Germline-derived CDR1 and CDR2 are SGHKS and YYEKEE (reference sequence). In DNA form, the CDR3 reads TGTGCCAGCAGCTTGGTTGCGGTTCTCGGGAATACGCAGTATTTT. This codes for CASSLVAVLGNTQYF.

A few counts support this clonotype. This rearrangement joins TRBV7-9 to TRBJ1-2, with D unclear. V was trimmed by 2 bases and J by 8 bases, leaving 18 bases between them. Germline-derived CDR1 and CDR2 are SEHNR and FQNEAQ (reference sequence). CDR3 size: 15 residues. The CDR3 is CASSLRDGGSRGYTF. For the CDR3, the DNA is TGTGCCAGCAGCTTACGAGACGGCGGTTCCAGGGGCTACACCTTC.

The chain links TRBV27 to TRBJ1-5; 9 bases agree with TRBD1. CDR3 length: 14 amino acids. V shed 4 bases and J 8 bases; nucleotides not matched to a gene: 6. Germline V gene lookup returns CDR1 MNHEY and CDR2 SMNVEV (reference sequence). The CDR3: CASSSQGASEPQHF. The CDR3 DNA reads as TGTGCCAGCAGTTCACAGGGGGCTAGCGAGCCCCAGCATTTT.

This sequence joins TRBV5-1 and TRBJ2-1; D is unclear. The germline V and J ends were trimmed by 0 bases and 8 bases, with 15 bases remaining between them. The CDR3 loop spans 15 amino acids. The V gene's germline CDR1 is SGHRS and CDR2 YFSETQ. In nucleotides, the CDR3 is TGCGCCAGCAGCTTGGCGGGTACCGTTAGGGATGAGCAGTTCTTC. This sequence encodes CASSLAGTVRDEQFF.

Many counts were recorded for this clonotype. The chain employs TRBV4-2 and TRBJ2-3; D not certain. CDR3 length: 13 amino acids. Per germline, CDR1 LGHNA and CDR2 YNFKEQ. V was cut by 0 bases and J by 7 bases, with 8 bases left in between. The CDR3 nucleotides are TGTGCCAGCAGCCAAGAACGTCCCTATACGCAGTATTTT. Protein product: CASSQERPYTQYF.

In DNA, the CDR3 is TGCAGTGCTAGGGGGAGCCAAGGTACGGCCCAGCATTTT. Its protein product is CSARGSQGTAQHF. The chain employs TRBV20-1 and TRBJ1-5; D is undetermined. Germline V gene lookup returns CDR1 DFQATT and CDR2 SNEGSKA (reference sequence). The CDR3 sequence is 13 residues long. V was clipped by 3 bases and J by 11 bases, with 17 bases between them.

The chain uses TRBV20-1 and TRBJ1-5; D might be TRBD1 (6 bases). CDR3 length: 13 amino acids. Trimming pared 5 bases from V and 0 bases from J, leaving 8 bases between. Germline V lookup: CDR1 DFQATT, CDR2 SNEGSKA (reference sequence). The CDR3 DNA follows: TGCAGTGCTTGGACAGATAGCAATCAGCCCCAGCATTTT. It encodes CSAWTDSNQPQHF.

In its sample, this clonotype was seen a few times. The rearrangement uses TRBV5-1 and TRBJ1-4; 7 nucleotides match TRBD1. Trimming took 4 bases from V and 5 from J; bases not matched to a gene: 8. Germline V gene sequence: CDR1 SGHRS, CDR2 YFSETQ. The CDR3 sequence is 15 residues long. Here the CDR3 DNA reads TGCGCCAGCAGCATATCCGGGACAGTCAATGAAAAACTGTTTTTT. Its translation: CASSISGTVNEKLFF.

Only a few counts were recorded for this clonotype. This chain links TRBV7-9 with TRBJ2-3; TRBD2 agrees at 7 bases. Germline CDR1 and CDR2: SEHNR and FQNEAQ (reference sequence). V gave up 5 bases and J gave up 5 bases; unmatched junction bases: 4. CDR3 size: 13 residues. DNA for the CDR3: TGTGCCAGCAGCCCCTGGGGGGGAGATACGCAGTATTTT. The encoded protein is CASSPWGGDTQYF.

The genes are TRBV15 and TRBJ2-7, with D perhaps TRBD1 (5 bases). CDR1 and CDR2 from the germline V gene are LNHNV and YYDKDF (reference sequence). Trimming cost V 5 bases and J 2 bases, with 16 bases left between them. The length of the CDR3 is 15 residues. The CDR3 bases are TGTGCCACCAGCGCACAAAGCACAGGCACCTACGAGCAGTACGTC. Protein: CATSAQSTGTYEQYV.

The V and J genes are TRBV6-1 and TRBJ2-2, with unresolved D. CDR1 MNHNS and CDR2 SASEGT come from the germline V gene. The CDR3 has 16 residues. V shed 0 bases and J shed 4 bases, with 12 bases lying between them. The CDR3 loop is CASSEAKVFVTGELFF. The CDR3 coding sequence is TGTGCCAGCAGTGAAGCTAAGGTGTTTGTCACCGGGGAGCTGTTTTTT.

There are a few counts of this clonotype. This chain uses TRBV18 with TRBJ2-1; 8 bases are a match to TRBD1. Germline values: CDR1 KGHSH, CDR2 LQKENI. The CDR3 has 15 amino acids. Trimming cost V 0 bases and J 5 bases; bases outside gene matches: 3. CDR3 in DNA: TGTGCCAGCTCACCACCAACAGGGGGGAACAATGAGCAGTTCTTC. It specifies CASSPPTGGNNEQFF. The whole variable domain, filled in from reference TRBV18 and TRBJ2-1, reads NAGVMQNPRHLVRRRGQEARLRCSPMKGHSHVYWYRQLPEEGLKFMVYLQKENIIDESGMPKERFSAEFPKEGPSILRIQQVVRGDSAAYFCASSPPTGGNNEQFFGPGTRLTVL.

A few counts support this clonotype. V usage is TRBV9 and J usage is TRBJ2-4; D possibly matches TRBD1 or TRBD2 (5 bases each). The V end lost 3 bases, the J end lost 5 bases, and 12 bases lay between the germline ends. The CDR3 is 14 amino acids. CDR1 and CDR2 from the germline V gene are SGDLS and YYNGEE. The CDR3 loop is CASSDGDAENIQYF. As DNA, the CDR3 is TGTGCCAGCAGCGACGGGGACGCGGAAAACATTCAGTACTTC.

This chain uses TRBV10-3 with TRBJ2-3; D is possibly TRBD2 (6 bases). The CDR3 totals 16 residues. The germline V gene has CDR1 ENHRY and CDR2 SYGVKD. V lost 2 bases to trimming and J lost 0 bases, with 12 bases between them. The CDR3 nucleotides are TGTGCCATCAGTGAGCCGGCGGGGACTAGCACAGATACGCAGTATTTT. It is translated as CAISEPAGTSTDTQYF.

The V and J genes are TRBV4-1 and TRBJ2-5; D perhaps matches TRBD1 (6 bases). CDR3 size: 18 residues. Trimming left V 3 bases short and J 3 bases short, with 23 bases between. Germline V gene sequence: CDR1 MGHRA, CDR2 YSYEKL. The CDR3 DNA reads TGCGCCAGCAGCCAGGGACGACAGGCCGGGAAATGGGAAGAGACCCAGTACTTC. This codes for CASSQGRQAGKWEETQYF.

The chain joins TRBV12-3 or TRBV12-4 to TRBJ1-5; 11 bases agree with TRBD1. The CDR3 runs 17 residues. After removal of 4 bases from V and 5 bases from J, the junction contained 10 bases not matched to a gene. In DNA form, the CDR3 reads TGTGCCAGCAGTTCCCCGACCGGGACAGGGGGTGATCAGCCCCAGCATTTT. Protein: CASSSPTGTGGDQPQHF.

This clonotype was detected only a few times. The rearrangement uses TRBV6-5 and TRBJ2-3; D is possibly TRBD2 (7 bases). V was pared by 8 bases and J by 4 bases, with 16 bases between. CDR1 is MNHEY and CDR2 is SVGAGI in the germline V gene. The CDR3 runs 14 residues. CDR3 sequence reads: CASGVQGGSDTQYF. The CDR3 coding sequence is TGTGCCAGCGGAGTACAGGGAGGGTCAGATACGCAGTATTTT.

This clonotype turned up a few times. The chain recombines TRBV7-2 with TRBJ2-1; D may be TRBD1 or TRBD2 (5 bases each). Germline-derived CDR1 and CDR2 are SGHTA and FQGNSA. CDR3 length: 13 amino acids. Deletions cut 5 bases from V and 6 bases from J, with 11 bases between. CDR3 loop: CASSIRGANEQFF. In DNA, the CDR3 is TGTGCCAGCAGCATACGAGGGGCCAATGAGCAGTTCTTC.

In its sample, this clonotype was seen a few times. The gene calls are TRBV6-2 or TRBV6-3 and TRBJ2-1; 14 nucleotides line up with TRBD2. J gave up 15 bases and V 7 bases, and 14 bases lay outside the gene matches. From germline, CDR1 is MNHEY and CDR2 SVGEGT. This CDR3 region has 15 residues. Here the CDR3 reads CASTLAGLAGGQSFF. The CDR3 coding sequence is TGTGCCAGCACCCTCGCCGGACTAGCGGGGGGCCAGTCGTTCTTC.

V gene TRBV27 combines with J gene TRBJ1-5; D ambiguous. Trimming shortened V by 4 bases and J by 0 bases, and 16 bases separated the two germline ends. The germline gives CDR1 MNHEY, CDR2 SMNVEV (reference sequence). This CDR3 is 17 amino acids long. Here the CDR3 DNA reads TGTGCCAGCAGTTCTCTGATCGGGGTTTATAGCAATCAGCCCCAGCATTTT. Translation: CASSSLIGVYSNQPQHF.

This clonotype was found many times. CDR3 residues: CSVDGDVVAWETQYF. CDR3 DNA sequence: TGCAGCGTTGATGGGGATGTGGTGGCTTGGGAGACCCAGTACTTC. J is TRBJ2-5 and V is TRBV29-1; the D is unclear. CDR1 is SQVTM and CDR2 is ANQGSEA in the germline V gene. V gave up 3 bases and J gave up 5 bases, with 19 bases separating them. There are 15 residues in the CDR3.

The V call is TRBV7-9, the J call TRBJ1-6; maybe TRBD1 (6 bases). The CDR3 sequence is 14 residues long. Trimming removed 10 bases at V and 6 bases at J, with 16 bases between. Germline V gene lookup returns CDR1 SEHNR and CDR2 FQNEAQ (reference sequence). CDR3: CATEVGGSNSPLHF. The CDR3 DNA sequence: TGTGCCACCGAGGTGGGGGGCAGTAATTCACCCCTCCACTTT.

This clonotype appeared a few times. The chain links TRBV6-5 to TRBJ2-7; D is uncertain. Trimming left V 0 bases short and J 2 bases short, with 8 bases between. CDR1 MNHEY and CDR2 SVGAGI come from the germline V gene. This CDR3 has 14 residues. Here the CDR3 DNA reads TGTGCCAGCAGTTACTCGCCGGAAACCTACGAGCAGTACGTC. This gives the protein CASSYSPETYEQYV.